Described below is a single T cell receptor (beta chain) sequence and its context. Antigen unknown. TCRdb re-analysed the 5' RACE reads in MiXCR, keeping a single row per CDR3 protein. The table records roughly 300,000 distinct CDR3 sequences, approximately 15% of them present only once. Trimming pared 5 bases from V and 3 bases from J, leaving 8 bases between. Germline CDR1 is MNHEY and CDR2 is SVGAGI. The CDR3 is made up of 13 amino acids. The entry originates in a study of T-cell memory formation after mild COVID-19. Study-wide context: TCR clusters mostly belonged to single donors.

General study points: CD8+ contracting clones occupied EMRA, while CD4+ ones occupied mainly CM and EM.

The receptor was isolated from a man aged 18 to 35 who had mild COVID-19 (a few samples of this study predate the infection). Cell type and time point are not known. The chain is built from TRBV6-5 and TRBJ1-5, with D unresolved. The sample comprised PBMCs or a T cell subset sorted from them (not recorded which). The CDR3 DNA sequence: TGTGCCAGCAGTGGTCGGCCCAATCAGCCCCAGCATTTT. It specifies CASSGRPNQPQHF.